This is a list of T cell receptor beta chains from one sample in a study of cytomegalovirus exposure and HLA in healthy donors. Sequenced by immunoSEQ multiplex PCR; TCRdb stores in-frame clones only, minus some. The profile covers 100,000 or so clones, with roughly 74% appearing a single time and approximately 2% taken by the ten largest. The sequenced material came from PBMCs. Receptors were obtained from a woman aged 40 to 50 in good health and CMV-seronegative. The CDR3 runs from the conserved cysteine through the conserved F or W. The D gene is left open where the match is weak. Size values are once, few and many counts, or a class for expanded clones, and some rows have none.

size	V	D	J	CDR3	DNA
few	TRBV19	TRBD1	TRBJ2-7	CASSVTGTYEQYF	TGTGCCAGTAGTGTGACAGGGACCTACGAGCAGTACTTC
.	TRBV27	TRBD1	TRBJ1-6	CASSPDRGVNSPLHF	TGTGCCAGCAGTCCTGACAGGGGGGTGAATTCACCCCTCCACTTT
.	TRBV30	.	TRBJ2-1	CAWSRTQGGEQFF	TGTGCCTGGAGTCGAACACAGGGTGGAGAGCAGTTCTTC
.	TRBV6-5	TRBD2	TRBJ2-5	CASSPGLADQETQYF	TGTGCCAGCAGCCCGGGACTAGCGGATCAAGAGACCCAGTACTTC
.	TRBV6-5	.	TRBJ1-5	CASTFGSDQPQHF	TGTGCCAGCACATTCGGGTCAGATCAGCCCCAGCATTTT
.	TRBV28	.	TRBJ1-1	CASSFQGITEAFF	TGTGCCAGCAGTTTTCAGGGTATCACTGAAGCTTTCTTT
.	TRBV10-3	TRBD1	TRBJ2-5	CAISEARGETQYF	TGTGCCATCAGTGAGGCCAGGGGGGAGACCCAGTACTTC
few	TRBV4-3	.	TRBJ2-1	CASSQEGRVYNEQFF	TGCGCCAGCAGCCAAGAAGGCAGGGTATACAATGAGCAGTTCTTC
.	TRBV29-1	.	TRBJ2-5	CSVESGQETQYF	TGCAGCGTTGAATCGGGACAAGAGACCCAGTACTTC
.	TRBV6-1	.	TRBJ1-1	CASSETRRAFF	TGTGCCAGCAGTGAAACACGGAGGGCTTTCTTT
few	TRBV29-1	TRBD1	TRBJ1-2	CSVEGSEGQLYGYTF	TGCAGCGTTGAAGGTAGCGAGGGACAGCTCTATGGCTACACCTTC
.	TRBV30	TRBD1	TRBJ1-1	CAWTGTATTEAFF	TGTGCCTGGACCGGGACAGCCACCACTGAAGCTTTCTTT
.	TRBV28	TRBD2	TRBJ2-3	CASSFSGLAGGGTDTQYF	TGTGCCAGCAGTTTTTCGGGGCTAGCGGGAGGGGGCACAGATACGCAGTATTTT
.	TRBV4-3	TRBD2	TRBJ2-5	CASSQDGGLAGGPVEETQYF	TGCGCCAGCAGCCAAGATGGGGGGCTAGCGGGGGGGCCGGTAGAAGAGACCCAGTACTTC
few	TRBV19	TRBD2	TRBJ2-2	CASTPGLGGAGELFF	TGTGCCAGTACCCCGGGACTAGGGGGTGCCGGGGAGCTGTTTTTT
few	TRBV10-2	.	TRBJ2-2	CASSSIPPADTGELFF	TGCGCCAGCAGTTCCATCCCCCCAGCGGACACCGGGGAGCTGTTTTTT
.	TRBV28	TRBD1	TRBJ2-1	CASSGTGQYNEQFF	TGTGCCAGCTCCGGGACAGGGCAGTACAATGAGCAGTTCTTC
.	TRBV5-1	TRBD2	TRBJ2-7	CASSFSGSPYEQYF	TGCGCCAGCAGCTTTAGCGGGAGCCCCTACGAGCAGTACTTC
few	TRBV19	.	TRBJ2-1	CASSIGGSPYNEQFF	TGTGCCAGTAGTATTGGGGGGAGCCCCTACAATGAGCAGTTCTTC
once	TRBV5-1	.	TRBJ1-1	CASSYRGVNTEAFF	TGCGCCAGCAGTTATAGGGGCGTGAACACTGAAGCTTTCTTT
.	TRBV28	.	TRBJ2-1	CASSRTQLDNEQFF	TGTGCCAGCAGCCGGACACAACTTGACAATGAGCAGTTCTTC
.	TRBV27	TRBD1	TRBJ2-7	CASIGTGRHEQYF	TGTGCCAGCATCGGGACAGGAAGGCACGAGCAGTACTTC